The TCR beta chain under discussion was sequenced for a study of cytomegalovirus exposure and HLA in healthy donors. Across the whole study: Earlier findings included about 120 million unique TCR beta sequences obtained from around 180 million T cells.

The PCR contained 60 Vbeta and 13 Jbeta primers. TCRdb's table, derived via immunoSEQ multiplex PCR, lists solely in-frame clones and lacks some. Of around 210,000 clones in the sample, approximately 78% were seen once. This clone was seen only a few times. Its cognate antigen is unknown. Study outcomes and limitations: In a later analysis, HLA-C alleles had the fewest associated TCRs, DRB1 alleles the most.

CDR1 is SGHAT and CDR2 is FQNNGV in the germline V gene. Trimming took 5 bases from V and 4 from J, leaving 11 bases between them. The CDR3 covers 13 residues. The sequencing input was PBMCs. The TCR originated in a woman in her forties in good health and CMV-seronegative. V usage is TRBV11-2 and J usage is TRBJ1-2; D is perhaps TRBD1 (5 bases). CDR3 nucleotides: TGTGCCAGCAGCCTGACAGTGATCTATGGCTACACCTTC. Its translation: CASSLTVIYGYTF.